This T cell receptor (beta chain) was identified during a study of T cells after yellow fever vaccination (dated by TCRdb to between 2018 and 2021). Some background on the complete study: Using CD3, CD45RA, CCR7 and CD95 staining, memory subsets (EM, EMRA, CM and Tscm) were sorted on a BD FACS Aria III. The SMART-Seq v4 Ultra Low Input RNA kit was used to prepare libraries from fractions with low cell numbers. To follow T-cell clones before and after primary and booster YFV17D yellow fever vaccination, bulk TCR alpha and beta repertoires were sequenced over time. Memory subsets were sorted on days 0, 15 and 45 and at 18 months after primary vaccination, and on days 0, 15 and 45 after the 30-year booster. Two healthy male donors, one aged 18 to 30 and one aged 30 to 40 years, made up the cohort. Blood was collected at multiple timepoints before and after primary and secondary immunization, and bulk PBMC replicates and cell subsets were isolated.

The sample's treatment or condition, from its label and the paper: live attenuated yellow fever vaccine strain. PBMCs were isolated from peripheral blood using a standard Ficoll-Paque protocol. The RNeasy Micro Kit was used to extract RNA from sorted memory subsets. Beyond this particular receptor, the publication reports: A small share of clonotypes occurred in both CD4 and CD8 compartments, likely arising from convergent recombination. Because abundant contaminating clonotypes from the bulk population could be contained in FACS-sorted repertoires, computational filtering was required. Because only a couple of donors were included in the study, the extent to which the findings can be generalized is limited. In the sorted memory subsets on day 0, nearly all of the vaccine-responding clonotypes fell below detection. Most clones expanded after primary vaccination were re-detected after the booster (around 96% of CD4 and approximately 88% of CD8), suggesting broad memory maintenance. The secondary T-cell response was found to be weaker but faster than the primary response, with a peak reached on day 5 rather than on day 15.

TCRdb names Illumina NovaSeq 6000 as the instrument used. Synthesis of TCR cDNA relied on 5'RACE template switching, a step that introduced a universal primer site along with unique molecular identifiers. Priming of cDNA synthesis was performed from both the TCR alpha and TCR beta constant segments. Libraries were amplified in two PCR steps, with sample barcodes and sequencing adapters added in the second step. Sequencing of libraries was performed on Illumina HiSeq 2500 (2x100 bp) or NovaSeq (2x150 bp). Processing in the source paper ran as follows. MIGEC was used to demultiplex reads and collapse the reads into UMI consensus sequences, and MiXCR was used for V(D)J alignment. Clonotypes responding to the vaccine were identified with edgeR on replicate PBMC samples, with the criteria of FDR below 0.01 and a log2 fold change above 5 up to day 15. CD4 or CD8 identity was assigned to each bulk clonotype according to whether the clonotype was present at higher abundance in the sequenced CD4 repertoire or the sequenced CD8 repertoire. Clonotype frequencies in memory subsets were weighted by FACS-sorted cell numbers to estimate each clone's distribution across memory phenotypes. In-frame beta chains were kept once TCRdb had trimmed the public reads at Q25 with fastp and called clones with MiXCR. Every distinct CDR3 protein forms one entry, paired with its most common genes and DNA. Here the V and J calls rest on TCRdb's processing, not on the authors' analysis. The sample table holds 25,000 to 30,000 distinct CDR3 sequences, of which roughly 4.7% were seen once. The top ten clonotypes cover 35% to 40% of the sample.

A word on this clonotype: No base qualities exist here, and no much larger clone lies one base off it.

The sample in question was PBMCs, either bulk or a sorted T-cell subset (CD4+, CD8+, memory, or dextramer-sorted; not recorded which), obtained on the day of the yellow fever booster vaccination. The source is a man between 18 and 35 years old who received the YFV17D yellow fever vaccine.

The CDR3: CASSLDTLNTEAFF. Read as DNA, the sequence is TGTGCCAGCTCACTCGACACCCTGAACACTGAAGCTTTCTTT. Recombination joined TRBV18 with TRBJ1-1; too little of a D gene remains to name it. The CDR3 numbers 14 residues from cysteine through phenylalanine. The read is trimmed to its CDR3 DNA, 42 bases read in frame from base 1. V is cut by 4 bases and J by 0 bases, and the space between the germline ends is 9 bases. CDR1 and CDR2 are drawn from the germline V gene: KGHSH, LQKENI.